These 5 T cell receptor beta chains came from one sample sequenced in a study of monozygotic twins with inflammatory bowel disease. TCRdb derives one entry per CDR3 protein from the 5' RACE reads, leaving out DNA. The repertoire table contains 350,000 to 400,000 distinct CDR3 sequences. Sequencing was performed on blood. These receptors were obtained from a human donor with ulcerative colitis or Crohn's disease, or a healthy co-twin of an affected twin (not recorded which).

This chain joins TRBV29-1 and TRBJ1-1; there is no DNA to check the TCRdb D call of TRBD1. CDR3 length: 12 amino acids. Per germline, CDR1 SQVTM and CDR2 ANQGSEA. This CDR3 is CSVWTLNTEAFF.

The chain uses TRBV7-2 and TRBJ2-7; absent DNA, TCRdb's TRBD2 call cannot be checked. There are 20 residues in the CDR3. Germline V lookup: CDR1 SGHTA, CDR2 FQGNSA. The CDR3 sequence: CASSLALGELAGNNSYEQYF.

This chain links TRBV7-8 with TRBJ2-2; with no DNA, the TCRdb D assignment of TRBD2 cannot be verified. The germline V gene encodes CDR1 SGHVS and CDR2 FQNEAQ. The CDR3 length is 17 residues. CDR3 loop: CASTPRETSGFGGELFF.

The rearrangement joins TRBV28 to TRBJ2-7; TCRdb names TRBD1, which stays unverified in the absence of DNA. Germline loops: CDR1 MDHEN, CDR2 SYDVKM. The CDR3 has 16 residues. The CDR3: CASSSLTGGLSYEQYF. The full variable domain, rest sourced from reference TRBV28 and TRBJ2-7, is DVKVTQSSRYLVKRTGEKVFLECVQDMDHENMFWYRQDPGLGLRLIYFSYDVKMKEKGDIPEGYSVSREKKERFSLILESASTNQTSMYLCASSSLTGGLSYEQYFGPGTRLTVT.

CDR3 protein: CASRQTGMNTEAFF. The chain has TRBV19 and TRBJ1-1; TCRdb outputs TRBD1, but without DNA this stays unchecked. Germline CDR1 LNHDA, CDR2 SQIVND (reference sequence). The CDR3 runs 14 residues.